A single sample is the source of the 25 T cell receptor beta chains below, sequenced in a study of T cells after yellow fever vaccination. From the 5' RACE reads, TCRdb called clonotypes with MiXCR, one entry per CDR3 protein. The sample has 500,000 to 650,000 distinct CDR3 sequences, 17% seen once. This specimen consisted of PBMCs, obtained 5 days after the first yellow fever vaccination. Receptors were obtained from a man between 18 and 29 years old who received the YFV17D yellow fever vaccine.

This clonotype occurred a few times. The genes are TRBV6-1 and TRBJ1-4; D not resolved. CDR3 length: 15 residues. Germline values: CDR1 MNHNS, CDR2 SASEGT. The V and J ends lost 5 bases and 2 bases respectively, with 12 bases between them. CDR3 region: CASSTHPLTNEKLFF. Here the CDR3 DNA reads TGTGCCAGCAGTACACATCCCTTGACTAATGAAAAACTGTTTTTT.

This clonotype came up a few times. The V gene is TRBV10-3, the J gene TRBJ1-2; unclear D gene. V was shortened by 0 bases and J by 6 bases, with 2 bases between the two germline ends. Germline assignment: CDR1 ENHRY and CDR2 SYGVKD. This CDR3 region has 11 residues. CDR3: CAISESNGYTF. CDR3 in DNA: TGTGCCATCAGTGAGTCGAATGGCTACACCTTC.

CDR3 in amino acids: CASSFLGSSKDEQFF. The CDR3 nucleotides are TGTGCCAGCAGCTTCCTCGGGTCTAGCAAGGATGAGCAGTTCTTC. The rearrangement uses TRBV7-9 and TRBJ2-1; D perhaps matches TRBD2 (5 bases). Germline-derived CDR1 and CDR2 are SEHNR and FQNEAQ (reference sequence). The V gene lost 3 bases and the J gene lost 8 bases, with 17 bases spanning the gap. The CDR3 has 15 amino acids.

J is TRBJ1-1 and V is TRBV5-1, with D unresolved. There are 15 residues in the CDR3. The germline CDR1 and CDR2 sequences are SGHRS and YFSETQ. V was trimmed by 4 bases and J by 0 bases, leaving 13 bases between them. The chain's CDR3 is CASSPTIIMNTEAFF. Written as DNA, the CDR3 is TGCGCCAGCAGCCCCACTATTATCATGAACACTGAAGCTTTCTTT.

V and J are TRBV20-1 and TRBJ2-5; 10 bases map to TRBD2. CDR1 DFQATT and CDR2 SNEGSKA come from the germline V gene (reference sequence). V dropped 5 bases and J dropped 1; count of bases not matched to a gene: 13. The CDR3 runs to 17 residues. The CDR3 coding sequence is TGCAGTGCTGCTAACCTAAAGCGGGGGGGATTCCAAGAGACCCAGTACTTC. This encodes CSAANLKRGGFQETQYF.

This clonotype came up many times. The J gene is TRBJ2-7, the V gene TRBV14; D is possibly TRBD1 (6 bases). Trimming removed 1 base from V and 4 bases from J, with 11 bases in between. Germline values: CDR1 SGHDN, CDR2 FVKESK. This CDR3 has 14 residues. CDR3 loop: CASSQAGDGYEQYV. CDR3 bases: TGTGCCAGCAGCCAAGCAGGGGATGGGTACGAGCAGTACGTC.

This clonotype was recorded a few times. CDR3 sequence: CSARRYRGTTDTQYF. As DNA, the CDR3 is TGCAGTGCCCGCCGGTACAGGGGGACCACAGATACGCAGTATTTT. This chain links TRBV20-1 with TRBJ2-3; 8 nucleotides agree with TRBD1. The CDR3 loop spans 15 amino acids. Losses at the gene ends were 6 bases for V and 2 bases for J; bases not matched to a gene: 10. Germline V CDR1 and CDR2: DFQATT, SNEGSKA (reference sequence).

The V call is TRBV9, the J call TRBJ1-4; D possibly corresponds to TRBD1 (6 bases). V was clipped by 3 bases and J by 0 bases, with 12 bases between them. Germline CDR1 and CDR2: SGDLS and YYNGEE. CDR3 length: 16 residues. The CDR3 loop reads CASSESSGATNEKLFF. Here the CDR3 DNA reads TGTGCCAGCAGCGAGTCTTCAGGGGCAACTAATGAAAAACTGTTTTTT.

The CDR3 is CASSFSTGTSTDTQYF. For the CDR3, the DNA is TGCGCCAGCAGCTTCTCGACAGGGACTAGCACAGATACGCAGTATTTT. The gene calls are TRBV5-1 and TRBJ2-3, with a tentative D call TRBD1 (7 bases). Trimming shortened V by 2 bases and J by 0 bases, and 13 bases separated the two germline ends. There are 16 residues in the CDR3. The germline CDR1 and CDR2 sequences are SGHRS and YFSETQ.

This rearrangement joins TRBV29-1 to TRBJ1-5; D possibly corresponds to TRBD1 (5 bases). The CDR3 spans 13 residues. CDR1 and CDR2 (germline): SQVTM, ANQGSEA. V was trimmed by 6 bases and J by 10 bases, leaving 19 bases between them. The CDR3 spells CSVPGTGSQPQHF. The DNA for the CDR3 is TGCAGCGTGCCCGGGACTGGGAGCCAACCCCAGCATTTT. Filled out from reference TRBV29-1 and TRBJ1-5, the complete variable domain reads SAVISQKPSRDICQRGTSLTIQCQVDSQVTMMFWYRQQPGQSLTLIATANQGSEATYESGFVIDKFPISRPNLTFSTLTVSNMSPEDSSIYLCSVPGTGSQPQHFGDGTRLSIL.

J is TRBJ2-1 and V is TRBV6-1, with a possible D match to TRBD2 (5 bases). The germline V gene encodes CDR1 MNHNS and CDR2 SASEGT. CDR3 length: 15 amino acids. V was clipped by 6 bases and J by 2 bases, with 14 bases between them. CDR3 sequence (DNA): TGTGCCAGCAGAGCGACGCGAGCGGCCTACAATGAGCAGTTCTTC. Its translation: CASRATRAAYNEQFF.

The chain uses TRBV27 and TRBJ2-2, with 7 bases lining up with TRBD2. The length of the CDR3 is 17 residues. Trimming took 8 bases from V and 1 from J; bases not matched to a gene: 13. Germline loops: CDR1 MNHEY, CDR2 SMNVEV (reference sequence). The CDR3 loop reads CASSRTRSPLNTGELFF. The CDR3 DNA follows: TGTGCCAGCTCCAGGACTAGATCTCCGTTGAACACCGGGGAGCTGTTTTTT.

This clonotype was observed a handful of times. The genes are TRBV4-3 and TRBJ2-7; D uncertain. The V and J ends lost 3 bases and 4 bases respectively, with 10 bases between them. Germline V gene lookup returns CDR1 LGHNA and CDR2 YSLEER. This CDR3 region has 13 residues. The CDR3 region is CASSQAPSYEQYF. In DNA form, the CDR3 reads TGCGCCAGCAGCCAGGCGCCCTCGTACGAGCAGTACTTC.

This clonotype has at least ten counts. The rearrangement joins TRBV7-9 to TRBJ2-2; D is unresolved. Trimming pared 2 bases from V and 0 bases from J, leaving 10 bases between. Germline V lookup: CDR1 SEHNR, CDR2 FQNEAQ (reference sequence). The CDR3 sequence is 16 residues long. The CDR3 DNA follows: TGTGCCAGCAGCTTAATAGGGCGGACGAACACCGGGGAGCTGTTTTTT. It codes for CASSLIGRTNTGELFF.

This clonotype came up many times. J is TRBJ2-7 and V is TRBV3-1, with 8 bases matching TRBD1. Germline V lookup: CDR1 LGHDT, CDR2 YNNKEL (reference sequence). The ends lost 4 bases at V and 3 bases at J; junction bases unmatched: 2. CDR3 size: 13 residues. The CDR3 sequence: CASSLTGGYEQYV. CDR3 bases: TGTGCCAGCAGCCTAACAGGGGGCTACGAGCAGTACGTC.

This chain links TRBV4-3 with TRBJ2-1, with TRBD1 matching over 9 bases. J lost 3 bases, V lost 3 bases, and 6 bases had no gene match. CDR3 length: 16 amino acids. Germline lookup yields CDR1 LGHNA and CDR2 YSLEER. The CDR3: CASSHRPGQGYNEQFF. CDR3 bases: TGCGCCAGCAGCCACCGCCCGGGACAGGGCTACAATGAGCAGTTCTTC.

With regard to this clonotype: Mismatch with germline at one junction end may stem from a read error. V usage is TRBV4-3 and J usage is TRBJ2-5, with TRBD2 as a possible D gene (7 bases). There are 15 residues in the CDR3. Germline V gives CDR1 LGHNA, CDR2 YSLEER. The CDR3 protein is CASSQAVGGPQTQYF. In DNA form, the CDR3 reads TGCGCCAGCAGTCAAGCTGTGGGGGGGCCCCAGACCCAGTACTTC.

This rearrangement joins TRBV3-1 to TRBJ1-4; possibly TRBD1 for D (5 bases). Trimming stripped 4 bases from V and 8 bases from J, with 17 bases between. CDR1 is LGHDT and CDR2 is YNNKEL in the germline V gene (reference sequence). The CDR3 has 15 residues. CDR3 coding DNA: TGTGCCAGCAGCCGTATGGGGGATAATAGAGAAAAACTGTTTTTT. This gives the protein CASSRMGDNREKLFF. Combining the CDR3 with reference TRBV3-1 and TRBJ1-4 gives the whole variable domain DTAVSQTPKYLVTQMGNDKSIKCEQNLGHDTMYWYKQDSKKFLKIMFSYNNKELIINETVPNRFSPKSPDKAHLNLHINSLELGDSAVYFCASSRMGDNREKLFFGSGTQLSVL.

The rearrangement joins TRBV6-4 to TRBJ2-1; D is undetermined. Germline V gene sequence: CDR1 MRHNA, CDR2 SNTAGT. The V end lost 0 bases, the J end lost 0 bases, and 9 bases lay between the germline ends. This CDR3 contains 16 residues. The DNA of the CDR3 is TGTGCCAGCAGTGACTCAGTGACTCTCTCCTACAATGAGCAGTTCTTC. This sequence encodes CASSDSVTLSYNEQFF.

This clonotype was counted many times. CDR3 protein: CASVGASNQPQHF. DNA of the CDR3: TGTGCCAGCGTCGGGGCCAGCAATCAGCCCCAGCATTTT. V gene TRBV27 combines with J gene TRBJ1-5; a weak D match, TRBD1 (5 bases). The CDR3 totals 13 residues. The V gene's germline CDR1 is MNHEY and CDR2 SMNVEV (reference sequence). The germline V and J ends were trimmed by 8 bases and 1 base, with 9 bases remaining between them.

The chain combines TRBV12-3 or TRBV12-4 with TRBJ1-1; 8 nucleotides match TRBD1. The CDR3 totals 15 residues. Germline trimming cut 4 bases from V and 0 bases from J; bases unmatched to any gene: 4. As DNA, the CDR3 is TGTGCCAGCAGTTCCGACAGGGGATTGAACACTGAAGCTTTCTTT. Residues: CASSSDRGLNTEAFF.

The CDR3 sequence is CASSLGWGSKNIQYF. DNA for the CDR3: TGCGCCAGCAGCTTGGGTTGGGGGTCCAAAAACATTCAGTACTTC. The chain employs TRBV5-1 and TRBJ2-4; D could derive from TRBD1 or TRBD2 (5 bases each). Germline CDR1 is SGHRS and CDR2 is YFSETQ. V lost 0 bases and J 2 bases, leaving 9 bases between the germline ends. The CDR3 covers 15 residues.

V and J are TRBV10-3 and TRBJ1-5; D unresolved. Trimming removed 8 bases from V and 3 bases from J, with 11 bases in between. The CDR3 has 13 residues. Germline V CDR1 and CDR2: ENHRY, SYGVKD. In DNA, the CDR3 is TGTGCCATCCGAGATCGTTACAATCAGCCCCAGCATTTT. Translation gives CAIRDRYNQPQHF.

This sequence joins TRBV5-1 and TRBJ2-3; the D is unclear. The V gene lost 2 bases and the J gene lost 2 bases, with 9 bases spanning the gap. CDR3 length: 14 residues. The germline gives CDR1 SGHRS, CDR2 YFSETQ. CDR3: CASSFEDHTDTQYF. The CDR3 region has the DNA TGCGCCAGCAGCTTCGAGGATCACACAGATACGCAGTATTTT.

This clonotype was counted only a few times. The chain links TRBV7-2 to TRBJ2-3; D call uncertain. The CDR3 has 14 residues. Germline assignment: CDR1 SGHTA and CDR2 FQGNSA. V dropped 6 bases and J dropped 4 bases, with 14 bases sitting between them. CDR3 sequence (DNA): TGTGCCAGCAGTACAGCATTACACTCAGATACGCAGTATTTT. Protein: CASSTALHSDTQYF.